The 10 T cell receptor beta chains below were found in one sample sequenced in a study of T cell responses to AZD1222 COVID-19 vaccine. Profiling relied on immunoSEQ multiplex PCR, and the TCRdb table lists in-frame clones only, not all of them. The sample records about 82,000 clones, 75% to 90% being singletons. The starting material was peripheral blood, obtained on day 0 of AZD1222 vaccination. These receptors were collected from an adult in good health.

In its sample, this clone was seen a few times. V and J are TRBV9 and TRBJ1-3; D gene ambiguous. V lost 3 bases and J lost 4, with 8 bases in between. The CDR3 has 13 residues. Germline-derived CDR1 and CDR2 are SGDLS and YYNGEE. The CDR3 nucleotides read TGTGCCAGCAGCGCAACCGGGGGAAACACCATATATTTT. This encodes CASSATGGNTIYF. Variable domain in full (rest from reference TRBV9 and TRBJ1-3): DSGVTQTPKHLITATGQRVTLRCSPRSGDLSVYWYQQSLDQGLQFLIQYYNGEERAKGNILERFSAQQFPDLHSELNLSSLELGDSALYFCASSATGGNTIYFGEGSWLTVV.

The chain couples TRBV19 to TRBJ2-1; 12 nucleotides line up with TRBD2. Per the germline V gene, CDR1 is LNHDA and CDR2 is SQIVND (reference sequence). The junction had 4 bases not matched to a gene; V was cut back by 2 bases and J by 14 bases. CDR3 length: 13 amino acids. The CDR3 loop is CASSILAGGLEFF. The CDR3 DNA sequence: TGTGCCAGTAGTATACTAGCGGGGGGGTTGGAGTTCTTC.

CDR3 residues: CASSQGAGGSYEQYF. The CDR3 bases are TGTGCCAGCAGCCAAGGGGCGGGCGGGTCCTACGAGCAGTACTTC. The V and J genes are TRBV3-1 (or the pseudogene TRBV3-2) and TRBJ2-7; a weak D match, TRBD2 (5 bases). The CDR3 is 15 residues long. The germline V gene has CDR1 LGHDT and CDR2 YNNKEL (reference sequence). V was cut by 1 base and J by 1 base, with 11 bases left in between.

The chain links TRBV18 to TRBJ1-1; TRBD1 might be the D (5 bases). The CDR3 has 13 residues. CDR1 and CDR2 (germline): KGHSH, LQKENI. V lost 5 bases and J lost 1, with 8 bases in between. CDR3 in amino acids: CASSGDRNTEAFF. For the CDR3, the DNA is TGTGCCAGCTCAGGAGACAGGAACACTGAAGCTTTCTTT.

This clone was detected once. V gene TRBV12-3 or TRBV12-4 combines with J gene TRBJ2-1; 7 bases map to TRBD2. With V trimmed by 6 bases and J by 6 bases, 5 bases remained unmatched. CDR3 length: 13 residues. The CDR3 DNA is TGTGCCAGCAGCTGGGGGGGGAGCAATGAGCAGTTCTTC. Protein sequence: CASSWGGSNEQFF.

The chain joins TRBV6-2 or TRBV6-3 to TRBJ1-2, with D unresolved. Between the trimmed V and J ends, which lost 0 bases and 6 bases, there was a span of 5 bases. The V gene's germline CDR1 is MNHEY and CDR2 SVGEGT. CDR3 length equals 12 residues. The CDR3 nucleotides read TGTGCCAGCAGTTACTCGGAGGATGGCTACACCTTC. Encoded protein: CASSYSEDGYTF.

The CDR3 DNA follows: TGTGCCAGCAGTGATACCGGGACTACCTCCACAGATACGCAGTATTTT. This sequence encodes CASSDTGTTSTDTQYF. This chain links TRBV25-1 with TRBJ2-3; TRBD2 aligns across 7 bases. Germline CDR1 is MGHDK and CDR2 is SYGVNS. CDR3 length: 16 residues. The V gene end was trimmed by 3 bases and the J gene end by 2 bases; junction bases not matched to a gene: 8.

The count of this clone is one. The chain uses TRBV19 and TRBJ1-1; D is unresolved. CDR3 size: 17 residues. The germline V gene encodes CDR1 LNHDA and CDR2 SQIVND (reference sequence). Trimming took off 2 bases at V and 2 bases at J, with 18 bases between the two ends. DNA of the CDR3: TGTGCCAGTAGTATAACCTCATTTGGGGTGAGCAACACTGAAGCTTTCTTT. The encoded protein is CASSITSFGVSNTEAFF.

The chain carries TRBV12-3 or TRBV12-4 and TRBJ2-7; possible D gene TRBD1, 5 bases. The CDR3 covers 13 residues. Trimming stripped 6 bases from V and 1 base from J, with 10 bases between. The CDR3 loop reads CASSSSGSYEQYF. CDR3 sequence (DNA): TGTGCCAGCAGCTCCTCAGGGTCCTACGAGCAGTACTTC.

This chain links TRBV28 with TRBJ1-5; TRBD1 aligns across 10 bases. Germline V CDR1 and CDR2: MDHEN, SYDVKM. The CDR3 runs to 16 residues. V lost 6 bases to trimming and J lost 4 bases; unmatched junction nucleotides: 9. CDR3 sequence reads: CASSPRQGARNQPQHF. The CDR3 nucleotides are TGTGCCAGCAGCCCCCGACAGGGGGCGCGTAATCAGCCCCAGCATTTT. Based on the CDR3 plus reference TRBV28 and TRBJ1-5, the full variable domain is DVKVTQSSRYLVKRTGEKVFLECVQDMDHENMFWYRQDPGLGLRLIYFSYDVKMKEKGDIPEGYSVSREKKERFSLILESASTNQTSMYLCASSPRQGARNQPQHFGDGTRLSIL.